This section outlines one T cell receptor beta chain sequence together with its context. The sample originates from a study of blood T cell repertoires in COVID-19. Produced via immunoSEQ multiplex PCR; TCRdb's table is partial and in-frame only. The sample includes 300,000 to 350,000 clones, around 88% of them seen just once. This TCR was sampled from a woman in her twenties or thirties with COVID-19, enrolled during active disease. Source material: peripheral blood.

The CDR3 sequence is CSASVGQGAGEQFF. CDR3 DNA sequence: TGCAGTGCTAGTGTCGGACAGGGGGCGGGTGAGCAGTTCTTC. V is TRBV20-1 and J is TRBJ2-1; the match to TRBD1 covers 11 bases. CDR1 is DFQATT and CDR2 is SNEGSKA in the germline V gene (reference sequence). The junction had 7 bases not matched to a gene; V was cut back by 3 bases and J by 9 bases. CDR3 length: 14 residues.